This TCR beta chain was documented in a study of regulatory T cells in long-lasting Graves disease. Study-level background: Antithyroid drug intake by newly diagnosed Graves' patients had lasted under 3 months.

The sample's time point: newly diagnosed GD, antithyroid drugs for less than 3 months. TCR sequences were obtained from RNA taken from PBMCs. An endocrinology unit in Xi'an, China, supplied the patients. Each patient gave around 8.1 milliliters of EDTA-anticoagulated peripheral blood. There are 17 residues in the CDR3. Germline V lookup: CDR1 MNHNS, CDR2 SASEGT. V lost 5 bases and J 4 bases, leaving 23 bases between the germline ends. This clonotype was seen many times. Libraries of TCR beta came from iRepertoire HTBI primers plus Arm-PCR of CDR3 regions. TCRdb processed the multiplex PCR reads anew with MiXCR; each CDR3 protein has one entry. The profile shows 600,000 to 650,000 distinct CDR3 sequences, approximately 15% of them singletons. These data were also reused for a study on T cells in Graves' hyperthyroidism and ophthalmopathy.

Sequenced material: peripheral blood mononuclear cells (PBMCs), taken at new diagnosis, from a patient treated with antithyroid drugs. The rearrangement joins TRBV6-1 to TRBJ1-1; D is possibly TRBD1 (5 bases). The sequence was collected from a woman between 25 and 40 years old with Graves disease. The CDR3 region is CASSSPPGRGSGTEAFF. CDR3 coding DNA: TGTGCCAGCAGTTCCCCTCCGGGGAGGGGATCGGGCACTGAAGCTTTCTTT.